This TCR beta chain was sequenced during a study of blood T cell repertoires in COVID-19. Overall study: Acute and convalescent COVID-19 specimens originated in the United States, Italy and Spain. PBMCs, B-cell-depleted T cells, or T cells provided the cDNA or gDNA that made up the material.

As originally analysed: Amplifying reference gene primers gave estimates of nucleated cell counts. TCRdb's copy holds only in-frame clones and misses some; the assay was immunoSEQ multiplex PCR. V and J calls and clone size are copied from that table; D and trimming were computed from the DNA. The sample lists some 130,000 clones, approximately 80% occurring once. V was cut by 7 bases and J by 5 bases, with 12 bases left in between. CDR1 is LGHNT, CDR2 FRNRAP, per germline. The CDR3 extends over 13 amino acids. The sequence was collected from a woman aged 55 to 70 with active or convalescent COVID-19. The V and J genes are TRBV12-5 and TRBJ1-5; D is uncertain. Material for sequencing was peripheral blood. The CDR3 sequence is CASVFGSYQPQHF. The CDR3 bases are TGTGCTAGTGTATTCGGGTCTTATCAGCCCCAGCATTTT.